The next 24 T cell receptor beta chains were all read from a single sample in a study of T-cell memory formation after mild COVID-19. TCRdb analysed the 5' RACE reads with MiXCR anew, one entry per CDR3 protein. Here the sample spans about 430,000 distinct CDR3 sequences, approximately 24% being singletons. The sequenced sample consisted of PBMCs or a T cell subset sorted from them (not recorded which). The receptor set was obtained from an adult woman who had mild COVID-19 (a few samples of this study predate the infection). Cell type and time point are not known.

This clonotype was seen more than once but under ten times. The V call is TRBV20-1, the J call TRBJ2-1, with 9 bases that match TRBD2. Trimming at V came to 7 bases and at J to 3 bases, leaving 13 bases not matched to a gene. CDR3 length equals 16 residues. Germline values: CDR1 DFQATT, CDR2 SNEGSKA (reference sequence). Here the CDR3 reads CSVGRGVAGDYNEQFF. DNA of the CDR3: TGCAGTGTTGGCCGAGGGGTAGCGGGGGACTACAATGAGCAGTTCTTC.

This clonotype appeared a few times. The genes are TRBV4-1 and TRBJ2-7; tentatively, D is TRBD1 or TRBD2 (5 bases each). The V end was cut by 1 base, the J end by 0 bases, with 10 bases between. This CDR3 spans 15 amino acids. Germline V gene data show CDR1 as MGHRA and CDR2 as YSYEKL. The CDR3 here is CASSQAWDGSYEQYF. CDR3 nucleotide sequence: TGCGCCAGCAGCCAAGCCTGGGACGGCTCCTACGAGCAGTACTTC.

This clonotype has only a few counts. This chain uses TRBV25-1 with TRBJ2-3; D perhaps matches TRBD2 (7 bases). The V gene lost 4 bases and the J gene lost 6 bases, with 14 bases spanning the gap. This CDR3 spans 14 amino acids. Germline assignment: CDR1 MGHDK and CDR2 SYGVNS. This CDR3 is CASSVKGGQDTQYF. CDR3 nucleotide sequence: TGTGCCAGCAGTGTGAAGGGGGGGCAGGATACGCAGTATTTT.

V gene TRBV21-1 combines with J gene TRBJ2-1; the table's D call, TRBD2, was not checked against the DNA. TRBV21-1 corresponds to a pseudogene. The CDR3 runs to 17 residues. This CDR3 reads CASSKTPAGGWADEQFF. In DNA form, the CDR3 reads TGTGCCAGCAGCAAGACCCCAGCGGGAGGTTGGGCTGATGAGCAGTTCTTC.

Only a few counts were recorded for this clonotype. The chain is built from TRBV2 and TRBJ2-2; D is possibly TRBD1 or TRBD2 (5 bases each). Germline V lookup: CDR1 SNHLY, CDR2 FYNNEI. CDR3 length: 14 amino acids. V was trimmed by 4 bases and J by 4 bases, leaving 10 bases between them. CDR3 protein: CASSAGPSTGELFF. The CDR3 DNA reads TGTGCCAGCAGTGCGGGACCAAGCACCGGGGAGCTGTTTTTT.

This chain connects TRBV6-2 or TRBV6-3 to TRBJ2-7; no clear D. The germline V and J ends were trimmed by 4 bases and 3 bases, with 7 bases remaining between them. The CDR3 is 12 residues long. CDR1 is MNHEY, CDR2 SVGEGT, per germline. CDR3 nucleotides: TGTGCCAGCAGTTCCGTCGGCTACGAGCAGTACTTC. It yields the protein CASSSVGYEQYF.

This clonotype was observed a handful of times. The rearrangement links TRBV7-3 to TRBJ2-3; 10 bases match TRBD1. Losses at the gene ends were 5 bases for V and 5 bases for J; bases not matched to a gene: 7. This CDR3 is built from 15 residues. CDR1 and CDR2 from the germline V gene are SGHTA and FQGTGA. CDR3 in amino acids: CASSATGGLVDTQYF. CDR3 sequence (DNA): TGTGCCAGCAGCGCGACAGGGGGCCTCGTAGATACGCAGTATTTT.

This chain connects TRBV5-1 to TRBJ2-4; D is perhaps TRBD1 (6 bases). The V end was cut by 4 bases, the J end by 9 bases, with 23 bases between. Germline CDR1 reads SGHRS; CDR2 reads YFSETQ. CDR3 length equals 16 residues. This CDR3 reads CASSNPGQASRIIQYF. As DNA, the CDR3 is TGCGCCAGCAGCAACCCGGGACAAGCCAGCAGGATCATTCAGTACTTC.

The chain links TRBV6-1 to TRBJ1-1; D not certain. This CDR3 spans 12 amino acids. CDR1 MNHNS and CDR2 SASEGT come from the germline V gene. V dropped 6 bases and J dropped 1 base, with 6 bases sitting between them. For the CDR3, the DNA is TGTGCCAGCAGGATGAGGAACACTGAAGCTTTCTTT. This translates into CASRMRNTEAFF.

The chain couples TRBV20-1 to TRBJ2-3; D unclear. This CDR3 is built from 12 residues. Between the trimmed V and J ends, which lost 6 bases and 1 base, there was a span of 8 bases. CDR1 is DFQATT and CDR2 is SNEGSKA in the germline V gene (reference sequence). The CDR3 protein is CSALYGTDTQYF. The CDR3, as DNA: TGCAGTGCGCTCTACGGCACAGATACGCAGTATTTT.

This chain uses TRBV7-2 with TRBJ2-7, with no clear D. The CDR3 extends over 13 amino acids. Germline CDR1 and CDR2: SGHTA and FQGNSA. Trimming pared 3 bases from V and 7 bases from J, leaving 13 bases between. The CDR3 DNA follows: TGTGCCAGCAGCTTCCAGGCCAGGCGGGAGCAGTACTTC. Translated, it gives CASSFQARREQYF. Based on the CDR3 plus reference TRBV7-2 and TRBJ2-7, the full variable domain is GAGVSQSPSNKVTEKGKDVELRCDPISGHTALYWYRQSLGQGLEFLIYFQGNSAPDKSGLPSDRFSAERTGGSVSTLTIQRTQQEDSAVYLCASSFQARREQYFGPGTRLTVT.

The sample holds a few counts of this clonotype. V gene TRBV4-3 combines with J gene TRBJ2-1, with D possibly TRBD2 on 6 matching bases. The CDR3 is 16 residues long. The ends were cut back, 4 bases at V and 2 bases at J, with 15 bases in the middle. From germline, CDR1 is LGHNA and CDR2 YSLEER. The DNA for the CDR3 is TGCGCCAGCAGCCCCTCCCCGGGGGTCACCTACAATGAGCAGTTCTTC. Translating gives CASSPSPGVTYNEQFF.

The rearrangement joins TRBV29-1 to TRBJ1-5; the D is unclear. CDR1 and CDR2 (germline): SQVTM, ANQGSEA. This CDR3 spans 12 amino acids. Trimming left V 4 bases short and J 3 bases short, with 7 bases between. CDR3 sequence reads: CSVGGDNQPQHF. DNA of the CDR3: TGCAGCGTTGGAGGTGACAATCAGCCCCAGCATTTT.

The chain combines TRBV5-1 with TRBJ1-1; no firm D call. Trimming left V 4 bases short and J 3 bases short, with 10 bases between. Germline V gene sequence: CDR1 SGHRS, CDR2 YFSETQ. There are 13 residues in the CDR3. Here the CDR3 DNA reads TGCGCCAGCAGCGGGTCGGTTGACACTGAAGCTTTCTTT. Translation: CASSGSVDTEAFF.

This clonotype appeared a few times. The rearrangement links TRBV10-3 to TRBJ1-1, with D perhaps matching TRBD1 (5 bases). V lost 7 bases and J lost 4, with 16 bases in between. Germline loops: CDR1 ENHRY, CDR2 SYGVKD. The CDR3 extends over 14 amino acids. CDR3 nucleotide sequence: TGTGCCATCACCAGGACACTCACCGGCACTGAAGCTTTCTTT. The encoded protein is CAITRTLTGTEAFF.

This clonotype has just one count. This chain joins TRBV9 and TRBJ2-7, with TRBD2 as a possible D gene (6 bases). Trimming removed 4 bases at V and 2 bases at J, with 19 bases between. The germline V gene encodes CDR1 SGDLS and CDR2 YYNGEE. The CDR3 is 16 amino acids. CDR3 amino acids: CASSPDGEGGTYEQYF. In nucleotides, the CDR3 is TGTGCCAGCAGCCCCGACGGAGAGGGAGGAACCTACGAGCAGTACTTC.

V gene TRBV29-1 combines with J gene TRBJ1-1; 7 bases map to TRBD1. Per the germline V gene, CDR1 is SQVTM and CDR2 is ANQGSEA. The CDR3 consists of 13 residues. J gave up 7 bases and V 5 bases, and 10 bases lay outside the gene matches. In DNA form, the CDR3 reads TGCAGCGTTTCCGACAGGGAGTATGGTGAAGCTTTCTTT. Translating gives CSVSDREYGEAFF.

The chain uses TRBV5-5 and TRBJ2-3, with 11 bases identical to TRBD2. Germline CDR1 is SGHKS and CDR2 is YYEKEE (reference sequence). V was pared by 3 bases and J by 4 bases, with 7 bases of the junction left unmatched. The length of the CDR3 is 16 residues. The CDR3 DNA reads TGTGCCAGCAGCTATAGCGGGGGGGCCGATTCAGATACGCAGTATTTT. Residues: CASSYSGGADSDTQYF. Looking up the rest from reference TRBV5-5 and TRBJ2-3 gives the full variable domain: DAGVTQSPTHLIKTRGQQVTLRCSPISGHKSVSWYQQVLGQGPQFIFQYYEKEERGRGNFPDRFSARQFPNYSSELNVNALLLGDSALYLCASSYSGGADSDTQYFGPGTRLTVL.

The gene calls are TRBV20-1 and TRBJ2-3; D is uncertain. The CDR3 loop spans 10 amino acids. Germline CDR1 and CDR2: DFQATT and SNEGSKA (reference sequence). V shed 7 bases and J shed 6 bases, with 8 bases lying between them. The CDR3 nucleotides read TGCAGTGTGAGAGGCGATACGCAGTATTTT. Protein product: CSVRGDTQYF.

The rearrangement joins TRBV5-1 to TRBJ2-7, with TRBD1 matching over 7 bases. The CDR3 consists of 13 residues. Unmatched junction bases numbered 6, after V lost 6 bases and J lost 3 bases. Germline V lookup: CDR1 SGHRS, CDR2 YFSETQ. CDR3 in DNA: TGCGCCAGCACCCGGGACAGCAGCTACGAGCAGTACTTC. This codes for CASTRDSSYEQYF.

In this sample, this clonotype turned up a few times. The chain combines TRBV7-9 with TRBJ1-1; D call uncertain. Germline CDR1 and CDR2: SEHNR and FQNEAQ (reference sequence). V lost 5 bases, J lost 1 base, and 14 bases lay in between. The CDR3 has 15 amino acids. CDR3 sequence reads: CASSPRLGSNTEAFF. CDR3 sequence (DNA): TGTGCCAGCAGCCCGAGACTGGGGTCGAACACTGAAGCTTTCTTT.

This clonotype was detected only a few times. The CDR3 here is CASSQMTSGSDTQYF. Written as DNA, the CDR3 is TGTGCCAGCAGCCAAATGACTAGCGGGAGTGATACGCAGTATTTT. The chain links TRBV4-2 to TRBJ2-3; the match to TRBD2 covers 12 bases. V gave up 2 bases and J gave up 6 bases; unmatched junction bases: 3. This CDR3 is built from 15 residues. Per germline, CDR1 LGHNA and CDR2 YNFKEQ.

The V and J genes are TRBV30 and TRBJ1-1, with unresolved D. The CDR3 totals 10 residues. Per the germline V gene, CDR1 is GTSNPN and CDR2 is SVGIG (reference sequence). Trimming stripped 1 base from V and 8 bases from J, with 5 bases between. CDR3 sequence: CAWSEGEAFF. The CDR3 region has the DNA TGTGCCTGGAGTGAGGGAGAAGCTTTCTTT.

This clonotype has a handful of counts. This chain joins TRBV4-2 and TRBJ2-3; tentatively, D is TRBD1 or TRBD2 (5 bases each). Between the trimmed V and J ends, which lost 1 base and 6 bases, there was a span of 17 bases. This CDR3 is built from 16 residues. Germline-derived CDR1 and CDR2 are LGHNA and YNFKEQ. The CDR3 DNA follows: TGTGCCAGCAGCCAAGGAGGGGTGGCGTATGGGGATACGCAGTATTTT. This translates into CASSQGGVAYGDTQYF.